Presented here are 21 T cell receptor beta chains from one specimen sequenced in a study of neurological immune-mediated disorders. MiXCR, run by TCRdb on the 5' RACE reads, gives a single entry per CDR3 protein. The top ten hold roughly 1.4% of the sample, which has approximately 50,000 distinct CDR3 sequences, about 5.6% seen once. Specimen: CD4+ T cells from blood. These receptors originate from a woman between 18 and 29 years old with multiple sclerosis.

This clonotype was seen at least ten times. This chain links TRBV12-3 or TRBV12-4 with TRBJ2-7; 8 bases are a match to TRBD1. Trimming took 6 bases from V and 6 from J; bases not matched to a gene: 10. The CDR3 runs to 14 residues. The CDR3 here is CASRDRDRQVEQYF. In nucleotides, the CDR3 is TGTGCCAGCAGAGACCGGGACAGGCAAGTCGAGCAGTACTTC.

This clonotype came up many times. This chain uses TRBV6-6 with TRBJ2-1; D is possibly TRBD2 (6 bases). This CDR3 contains 17 residues. Germline V CDR1 and CDR2: MNHNY, SVGAGI (reference sequence). Trimming cost V 0 bases and J 6 bases, with 18 bases left between them. CDR3 DNA sequence: TGTGCCAGCAGTTACTCATCCTTTTCGATAGCGGCCAATGAGCAGTTCTTC. Translation: CASSYSSFSIAANEQFF.

This clonotype was seen at least ten times. The rearrangement links TRBV6-5 to TRBJ1-4; unclear D gene. CDR3 length: 13 amino acids. Germline values: CDR1 MNHEY, CDR2 SVGAGI. V shed 7 bases and J shed 7 bases, with 13 bases lying between them. The CDR3 loop is CASKYRTSEKLFF. CDR3 nucleotide sequence: TGTGCCAGCAAGTATCGGACGAGTGAAAAACTGTTTTTT.

In this sample, this clonotype turned up many times. The chain recombines TRBV7-9 with TRBJ2-7; 8 nucleotides align to TRBD1. Germline V gene lookup returns CDR1 SEHNR and CDR2 FQNEAQ (reference sequence). The CDR3 is 15 amino acids. The V and J ends lost 5 bases and 1 base, in that order; junction bases with no gene match: 7. CDR3 region: CASSTGTGFSYEQYV. CDR3 bases: TGTGCCAGCAGCACCGGGACAGGCTTTTCCTACGAGCAGTACGTC.

This clonotype was recorded many times. V gene TRBV3-1 combines with J gene TRBJ2-6; D is possibly TRBD2 (6 bases). The germline V and J ends were trimmed by 4 bases and 2 bases, with 9 bases remaining between them. The CDR3 sequence is 15 residues long. Germline V gene data show CDR1 as LGHDT and CDR2 as YNNKEL (reference sequence). The CDR3 DNA reads TGTGCCAGCAGCCTCTCGGGGGCTGGGGCCAACGTCCTGACTTTC. Protein sequence: CASSLSGAGANVLTF.

This clonotype was seen only once. The V gene is TRBV7-8, the J gene TRBJ2-3; D is unresolved. Germline V CDR1 and CDR2: SGHVS, FQNEAQ. Trimming removed 2 bases from V and 2 bases from J, with 8 bases in between. The CDR3 length is 14 residues. The CDR3 is CASSLPGDTDTQYF. In DNA form, the CDR3 reads TGTGCCAGCAGCTTACCCGGCGACACAGATACGCAGTATTTT.

This clonotype was seen a handful of times. A clone one base away is much larger, so this may be a read error. The chain couples TRBV12-3 or TRBV12-4 to TRBJ1-1; D unclear. This CDR3 has 11 residues. In nucleotides, the CDR3 is TGTGTCAGCAGAACCGGGACTGAAGCTTTCTTT. Protein: CVSRTGTEAFF.

This clonotype was recorded many times. The rearrangement joins TRBV7-9 to TRBJ2-7, with 10 bases that match TRBD2. After removal of 5 bases from V and 3 bases from J, the junction contained 4 bases not matched to a gene. This CDR3 contains 14 residues. From germline, CDR1 is SEHNR and CDR2 FQNEAQ (reference sequence). This CDR3 reads CASSPGLADYEQYF. The CDR3 DNA follows: TGTGCCAGCAGCCCCGGACTAGCGGACTACGAGCAGTACTTC. The whole variable domain, filled in from reference TRBV7-9 and TRBJ2-7, reads DTGVSQNPRHKITKRGQNVTFRCDPISEHNRLYWYRQTLGQGPEFLTYFQNEAQLEKSRLLSDRFSAERPKGSFSTLEIQRTEQGDSAMYLCASSPGLADYEQYFGPGTRLTVT.

This clonotype was found many times. The CDR3 nucleotides are TGCAGCGCCCGGGAGGCGGGAGGGCCAGATACGCAGTATTTT. Translated, it gives CSAREAGGPDTQYF. This chain links TRBV29-1 with TRBJ2-3, with 9 bases identical to TRBD2. Germline V lookup: CDR1 SQVTM, CDR2 ANQGSEA. Trimming took 7 bases from V and 4 from J; bases not matched to a gene: 9. CDR3 length: 14 amino acids.

Ten or more counts support this clonotype. The chain joins TRBV30 to TRBJ1-5, with no clear D. The V end was cut by 0 bases, the J end by 6 bases, with 6 bases between. Germline CDR1 is GTSNPN and CDR2 is SVGIG (reference sequence). The CDR3 is made up of 12 amino acids. CDR3 sequence reads: CAWSVQSQPQHF. Here the CDR3 DNA reads TGTGCCTGGAGTGTACAGAGTCAGCCCCAGCATTTT.

This clonotype was seen many times. The chain carries TRBV20-1 and TRBJ2-3; D may be TRBD1 or TRBD2 (6 bases each). Trimming shortened V by 3 bases and J by 4 bases, and 11 bases separated the two germline ends. The germline V gene has CDR1 DFQATT and CDR2 SNEGSKA (reference sequence). This CDR3 has 13 residues. The CDR3: CSASPGGSDTQYF. CDR3 DNA sequence: TGCAGTGCTAGTCCCGGGGGCTCAGATACGCAGTATTTT.

This clonotype showed up just a few times. This rearrangement joins TRBV27 to TRBJ1-2, with 7 bases identical to TRBD1. This CDR3 is built from 16 residues. CDR1 is MNHEY and CDR2 is SMNVEV in the germline V gene (reference sequence). After removal of 8 bases from V and 2 bases from J, the junction contained 14 bases not matched to a gene. CDR3 coding DNA: TGTGCCAGCGGGGGGGGTAGCAGGGGGAAGAACTATGGCTACACCTTC. Translated, it gives CASGGGSRGKNYGYTF.

The sample holds many counts of this clonotype. The chain recombines TRBV15 with TRBJ1-4, with TRBD1 matching over 9 bases. J lost 6 bases, V lost 0 bases, and 5 bases had no gene match. The germline V gene has CDR1 LNHNV and CDR2 YYDKDF (reference sequence). This CDR3 contains 16 residues. CDR3 nucleotides: TGTGCCACCAGCAGAGATCGTACAGGGGGCGATGAAAAACTGTTTTTT. It codes for CATSRDRTGGDEKLFF.

There are many counts of this clonotype. The DNA for the CDR3 is TGCGCCAGCAGCTCGAAAACCGGCGGGACTGAAGCTTTCTTT. This sequence encodes CASSSKTGGTEAFF. The rearrangement links TRBV5-1 to TRBJ1-1; D gene ambiguous. The germline gives CDR1 SGHRS, CDR2 YFSETQ. The V end was cut by 3 bases, the J end by 5 bases, with 14 bases between. This CDR3 is built from 14 residues.

A few counts support this clonotype. The chain couples TRBV5-1 to TRBJ1-1; 7 bases match TRBD1. The CDR3 extends over 18 amino acids. The trim removed 1 base at V and 4 bases at J, leaving 16 bases unmatched. Germline CDR1 reads SGHRS; CDR2 reads YFSETQ. The CDR3 here is CASSLTYDRVGSRTEAFF. The CDR3 bases are TGCGCCAGCAGCTTGACCTACGACAGGGTCGGCAGTCGCACTGAAGCTTTCTTT.

This clonotype was picked up many times. V is TRBV5-5 and J is TRBJ1-2; 9 bases match TRBD1. J gave up 3 bases and V 3 bases, and 9 bases lay outside the gene matches. The CDR3 covers 16 residues. CDR1 and CDR2 from the germline V gene are SGHKS and YYEKEE (reference sequence). CDR3 DNA: TGTGCCAGCAGCTCGGACCGGACAGGGGAGTACTATGGCTACACCTTC. It encodes CASSSDRTGEYYGYTF.

This clonotype has a count of ten or more. The chain has TRBV21-1 and TRBJ2-7; the listed D gene, TRBD1, was not tested against the DNA. TRBV21-1 is a pseudogene. The CDR3 length is 16 residues. CDR3 in amino acids: CASSQTGTKLTYEQYV. The CDR3 coding sequence is TGTGCCAGCAGCCAAACCGGGACAAAACTGACCTACGAGCAGTACGTC.

This clonotype was observed at least ten times. The J gene is TRBJ2-5, the V gene TRBV12-3 or TRBV12-4; D is unresolved. This CDR3 spans 14 amino acids. Trimming took off 9 bases at V and 4 bases at J, with 18 bases between the two ends. CDR3 sequence: CASQKGPNRETQYF. In DNA, the CDR3 is TGTGCCAGTCAGAAGGGCCCAAACCGAGAGACCCAGTACTTC.

This clonotype occurred many times. Given a much more abundant clone one base away, this may be a read error. The chain has TRBV5-5 and TRBJ1-5, with unresolved D. Germline-derived CDR1 and CDR2 are SGHKS and YYEKEE (reference sequence). The CDR3 runs to 15 residues. CDR3 nucleotide sequence: TGTGCCAACAGCTTGTGGGCGACTGGGAATCAGCCCCAGCATTTT. This sequence encodes CANSLWATGNQPQHF. Looking up the rest from reference TRBV5-5 and TRBJ1-5 gives the full variable domain: DAGVTQSPTHLIKTRGQQVTLRCSPISGHKSVSWYQQVLGQGPQFIFQYYEKEERGRGNFPDRFSARQFPNYSSELNVNALLLGDSALYLCANSLWATGNQPQHFGDGTRLSIL.

There are many counts of this clonotype. The V call is TRBV7-6, the J call TRBJ2-1; D gene ambiguous. In germline, CDR1 is SGHVS, CDR2 FNYEAQ. The CDR3 length is 14 residues. V was clipped by 0 bases and J by 9 bases, with 12 bases between them. The CDR3 nucleotides read TGTGCCAGCAGCTTAGCGGCCTCCGGTCGTGAGCAGTTCTTC. It translates to CASSLAASGREQFF.

This clonotype was observed many times. The chain is built from TRBV5-4 and TRBJ2-1; 7 bases match TRBD1. This CDR3 is built from 13 residues. V lost 6 bases to trimming and J lost 8 bases; unmatched junction nucleotides: 8. Looked up from germline, CDR1 is SGHNT and CDR2 is YYREEE (reference sequence). The CDR3 reads CASKETGNYEQFF. Here the CDR3 DNA reads TGTGCCAGCAAAGAGACAGGGAACTATGAGCAGTTCTTC.